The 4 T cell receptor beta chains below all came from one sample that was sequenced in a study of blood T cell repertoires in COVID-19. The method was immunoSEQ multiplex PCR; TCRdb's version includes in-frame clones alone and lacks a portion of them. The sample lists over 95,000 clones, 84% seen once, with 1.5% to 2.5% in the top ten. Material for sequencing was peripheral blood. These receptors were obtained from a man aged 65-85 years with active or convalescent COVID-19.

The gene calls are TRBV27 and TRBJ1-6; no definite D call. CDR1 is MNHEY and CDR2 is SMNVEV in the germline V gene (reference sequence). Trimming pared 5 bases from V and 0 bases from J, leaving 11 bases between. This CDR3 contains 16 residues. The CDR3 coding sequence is TGTGCCAGCAGTGACCGAGGAAGCTCCTATAATTCACCCCTCCACTTT. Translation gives CASSDRGSSYNSPLHF.

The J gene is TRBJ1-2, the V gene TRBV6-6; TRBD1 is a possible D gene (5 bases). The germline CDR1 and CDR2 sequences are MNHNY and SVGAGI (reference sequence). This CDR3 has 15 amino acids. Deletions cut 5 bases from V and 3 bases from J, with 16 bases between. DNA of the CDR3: TGTGCCAGCAGTGGGACCGAGGCGGGGCACTATGGCTACACCTTC. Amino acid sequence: CASSGTEAGHYGYTF.

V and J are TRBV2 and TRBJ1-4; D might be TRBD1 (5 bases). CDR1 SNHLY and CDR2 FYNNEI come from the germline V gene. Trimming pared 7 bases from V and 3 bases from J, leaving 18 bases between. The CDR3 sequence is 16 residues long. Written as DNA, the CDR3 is TGTGCCAGCATCCGTTTAGGGGCCTCCCCTAATGAAAAACTGTTTTTT. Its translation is CASIRLGASPNEKLFF.

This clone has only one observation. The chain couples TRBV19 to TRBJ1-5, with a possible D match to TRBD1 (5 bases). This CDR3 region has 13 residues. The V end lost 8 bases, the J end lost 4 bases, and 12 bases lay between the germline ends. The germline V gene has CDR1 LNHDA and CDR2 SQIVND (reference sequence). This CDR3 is CASWIGGNQPQHF. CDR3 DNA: TGTGCCAGTTGGATCGGGGGAAATCAGCCCCAGCATTTT.